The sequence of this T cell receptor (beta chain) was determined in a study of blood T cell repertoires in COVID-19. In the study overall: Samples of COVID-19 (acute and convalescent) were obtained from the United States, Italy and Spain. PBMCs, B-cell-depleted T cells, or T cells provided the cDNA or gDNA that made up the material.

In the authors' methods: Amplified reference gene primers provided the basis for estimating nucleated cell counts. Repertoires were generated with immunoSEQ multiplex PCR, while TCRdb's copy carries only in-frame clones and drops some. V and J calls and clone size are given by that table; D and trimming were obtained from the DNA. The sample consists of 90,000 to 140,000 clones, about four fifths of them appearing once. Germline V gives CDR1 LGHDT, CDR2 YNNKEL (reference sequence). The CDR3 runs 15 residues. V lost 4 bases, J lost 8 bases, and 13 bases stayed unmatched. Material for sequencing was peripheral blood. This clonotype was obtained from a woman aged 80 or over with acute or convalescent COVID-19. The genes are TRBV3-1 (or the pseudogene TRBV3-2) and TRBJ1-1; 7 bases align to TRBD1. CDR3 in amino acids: CASSPPAGGVLEAFF. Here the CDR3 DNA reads TGTGCCAGCAGCCCCCCAGCAGGGGGAGTTCTAGAAGCTTTCTTT.